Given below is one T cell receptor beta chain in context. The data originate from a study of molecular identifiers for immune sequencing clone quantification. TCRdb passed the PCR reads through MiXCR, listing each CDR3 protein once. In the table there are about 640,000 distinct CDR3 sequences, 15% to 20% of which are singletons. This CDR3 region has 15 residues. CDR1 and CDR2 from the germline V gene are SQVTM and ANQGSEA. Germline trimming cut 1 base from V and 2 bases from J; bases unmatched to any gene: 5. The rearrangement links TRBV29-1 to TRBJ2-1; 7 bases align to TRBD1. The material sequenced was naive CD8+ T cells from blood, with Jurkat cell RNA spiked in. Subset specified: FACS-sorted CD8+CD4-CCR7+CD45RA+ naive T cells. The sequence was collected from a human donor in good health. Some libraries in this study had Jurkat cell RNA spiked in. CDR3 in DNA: TGCAGCGTTGAAGCCAGGGGGTTCACCTACAATGAGCAGTTCTTC. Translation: CSVEARGFTYNEQFF.